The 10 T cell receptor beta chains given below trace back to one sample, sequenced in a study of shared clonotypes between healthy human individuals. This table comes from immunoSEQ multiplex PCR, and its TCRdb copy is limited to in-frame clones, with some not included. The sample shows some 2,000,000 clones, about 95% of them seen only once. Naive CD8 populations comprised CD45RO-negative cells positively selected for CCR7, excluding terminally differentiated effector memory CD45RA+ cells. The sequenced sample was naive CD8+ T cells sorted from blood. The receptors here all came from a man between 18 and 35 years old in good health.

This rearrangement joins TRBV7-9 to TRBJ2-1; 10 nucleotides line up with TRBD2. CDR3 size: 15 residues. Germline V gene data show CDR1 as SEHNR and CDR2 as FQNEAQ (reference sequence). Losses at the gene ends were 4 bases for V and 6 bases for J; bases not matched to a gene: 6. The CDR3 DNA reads TGTGCCAGCAGCTGGAGCGGGGGGGAATTCAATGAGCAGTTCTTC. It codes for CASSWSGGEFNEQFF.

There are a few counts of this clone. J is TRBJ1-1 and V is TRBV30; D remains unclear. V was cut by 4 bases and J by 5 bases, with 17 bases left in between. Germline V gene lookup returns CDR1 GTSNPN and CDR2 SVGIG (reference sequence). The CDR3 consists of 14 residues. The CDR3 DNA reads TGTGCCTGGAATTATGAGGGAAGGTTTACTGAAGCTTTCTTT. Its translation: CAWNYEGRFTEAFF.

CDR3 in amino acids: CATSRDRVNRKSSGANVLTF. In DNA form, the CDR3 reads TGTGCCACCAGCAGAGATCGGGTGAACAGGAAAAGCTCTGGGGCCAACGTCCTGACTTTC. The chain is built from TRBV15 and TRBJ2-6; D may be TRBD1 (5 bases). Germline V gene data show CDR1 as LNHNV and CDR2 as YYDKDF (reference sequence). Trimming took 0 bases from V and 0 from J, leaving 18 bases between them. CDR3 length: 20 amino acids. Variable domain in full (rest from reference TRBV15 and TRBJ2-6): DAMVIQNPRYQVTQFGKPVTLSCSQTLNHNVMYWYQQKSSQAPKLLFHYYDKDFNNEADTPDNFQSRRPNTSFCFLDIRSPGLGDTAMYLCATSRDRVNRKSSGANVLTFGAGSRLTVL.

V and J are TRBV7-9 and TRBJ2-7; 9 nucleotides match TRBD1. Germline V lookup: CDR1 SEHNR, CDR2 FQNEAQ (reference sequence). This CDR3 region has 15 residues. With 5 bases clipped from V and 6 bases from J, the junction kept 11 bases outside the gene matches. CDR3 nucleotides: TGTGCCAGCAGCGGAGTGGGACAGGGTATTCTCGAGCAGTACTTC. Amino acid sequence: CASSGVGQGILEQYF.

The CDR3 here is CASSKDTYEQYF. The CDR3 coding sequence is TGTGCCAGCTCAAAGGACACCTACGAGCAGTACTTC. The V gene is TRBV18, the J gene TRBJ2-7, with D possibly TRBD1 on 5 matching bases. The CDR3 has 12 residues. CDR1 KGHSH and CDR2 LQKENI come from the germline V gene. V was cut by 5 bases and J by 2 bases, with 7 bases left in between.

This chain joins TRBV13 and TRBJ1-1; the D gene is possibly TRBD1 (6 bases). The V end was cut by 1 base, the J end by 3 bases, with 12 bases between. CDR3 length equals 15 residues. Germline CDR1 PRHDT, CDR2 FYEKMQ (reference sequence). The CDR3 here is CASSLAGTMDTEAFF. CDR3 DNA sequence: TGTGCCAGCAGCTTAGCAGGGACAATGGACACTGAAGCTTTCTTT.

The CDR3 DNA follows: TGTGCCACCAGCACCGGAAGACGGACAGTTCTGAATTATGAAGCTTTCTTT. Protein sequence: CATSTGRRTVLNYEAFF. The chain couples TRBV15 to TRBJ1-1; D is perhaps TRBD1 (6 bases). Trimming took 4 bases from V and 7 from J, leaving 25 bases between them. The germline V gene encodes CDR1 LNHNV and CDR2 YYDKDF (reference sequence). The CDR3 has 17 residues. The whole variable domain, remainder taken from reference TRBV15 and TRBJ1-1, is DAMVIQNPRYQVTQFGKPVTLSCSQTLNHNVMYWYQQKSSQAPKLLFHYYDKDFNNEADTPDNFQSRRPNTSFCFLDIRSPGLGDTAMYLCATSTGRRTVLNYEAFFGQGTRLTVV.

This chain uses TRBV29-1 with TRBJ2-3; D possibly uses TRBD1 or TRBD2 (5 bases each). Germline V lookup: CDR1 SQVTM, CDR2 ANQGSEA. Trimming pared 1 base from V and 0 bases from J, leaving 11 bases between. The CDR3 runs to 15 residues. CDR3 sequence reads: CSVEGVRGSTDTQYF. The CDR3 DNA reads TGCAGCGTTGAAGGGGTGAGGGGAAGCACAGATACGCAGTATTTT.

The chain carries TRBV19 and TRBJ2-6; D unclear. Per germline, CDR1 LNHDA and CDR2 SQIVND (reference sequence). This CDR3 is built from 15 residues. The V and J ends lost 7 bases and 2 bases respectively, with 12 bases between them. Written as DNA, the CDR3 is TGTGCCAGTACCCAGCAGGAGCCTGGGGCCAACGTCCTGACTTTC. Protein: CASTQQEPGANVLTF.

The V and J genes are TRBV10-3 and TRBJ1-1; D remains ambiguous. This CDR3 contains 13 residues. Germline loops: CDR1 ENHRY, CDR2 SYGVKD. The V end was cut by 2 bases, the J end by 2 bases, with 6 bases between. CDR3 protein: CAISEVGNTEAFF. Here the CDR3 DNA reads TGTGCCATCAGTGAGGTTGGAAACACTGAAGCTTTCTTT.